Listed here are 10 T cell receptor beta chains from one sample, sequenced in a study of radiation and T cells in renal cell carcinoma. This table comes from immunoSEQ multiplex PCR, and its TCRdb copy is limited to in-frame clones, with some not included. The sample contains approximately 94,000 clones, about four fifths of which appear only once. The time point: baseline pretreatment blood. Treatment denoted: 15 Gy SBRT to primary tumor, nephrectomy 4 weeks later. This sample comprised blood, obtained from a patient whose treatment included radiotherapy and nephrectomy. The origin of the receptors is a man between 60 and 75 years old with renal cell carcinoma.

This chain links TRBV10-3 with TRBJ2-7; TRBD1 aligns across 11 bases. The V gene's germline CDR1 is ENHRY and CDR2 SYGVKD. This CDR3 region has 16 residues. V gave up 4 bases and J gave up 7 bases; unmatched junction bases: 12. The CDR3 region has the DNA TGTGCCATCAGTGGAGGTCGGACAGGGGGCTTAGAAGAGCAGTACTTC. Encoded protein: CAISGGRTGGLEEQYF.

The chain joins TRBV7-8 to TRBJ1-1; D unresolved. The CDR3 is 13 residues long. Germline V CDR1 and CDR2: SGHVS, FQNEAQ. V lost 1 base to trimming and J lost 4 bases, with 7 bases between them. The CDR3 region is CASSLDRATEAFF. CDR3 bases: TGTGCCAGCAGCTTAGATCGGGCCACTGAAGCTTTCTTT.

The CDR3 sequence: CASSPPGGEQFF. As DNA, the CDR3 is TGTGCCAGCAGCCCACCGGGCGGTGAGCAGTTCTTC. This rearrangement joins TRBV6-5 to TRBJ2-1, with D unclear. The length of the CDR3 is 12 residues. Germline lookup yields CDR1 MNHEY and CDR2 SVGAGI. Trimming took 6 bases from V and 9 from J, leaving 12 bases between them.

The genes are TRBV4-3 and TRBJ1-3; no firm D call. The CDR3 length is 16 residues. Trimming pared 0 bases from V and 7 bases from J, leaving 16 bases between. Germline CDR1 reads LGHNA; CDR2 reads YSLEER. The DNA for the CDR3 is TGCGCCAGCAGCCAAGAGCGGTTAGCCATGGGGAACACCATATATTTT. This codes for CASSQERLAMGNTIYF.

CDR3 in amino acids: CAWSGTGAYNEQFF. CDR3 nucleotide sequence: TGTGCCTGGAGTGGGACAGGCGCCTACAATGAGCAGTTCTTC. The J gene is TRBJ2-1, the V gene TRBV30; 7 bases agree with TRBD1. The CDR3 is 14 amino acids. The V and J ends lost 1 base and 2 bases, in that order; junction bases with no gene match: 2. Germline V gives CDR1 GTSNPN, CDR2 SVGIG (reference sequence).

This clone was detected ten times or more. V is TRBV9 and J is TRBJ2-3; possible D gene TRBD1, 6 bases. CDR1 SGDLS and CDR2 YYNGEE come from the germline V gene. This CDR3 spans 18 amino acids. Trimming took 5 bases from V and 2 from J, leaving 24 bases between them. CDR3 amino acids: CASSDLRRDTGITDTQYF. CDR3 DNA sequence: TGTGCCAGCAGTGACCTTCGCCGGGACACAGGGATCACAGATACGCAGTATTTT.

This chain connects TRBV27 to TRBJ2-7; D may be TRBD1 (6 bases). Trimming removed 2 bases at V and 3 bases at J, with 11 bases between. The CDR3 extends over 14 amino acids. Germline V CDR1 and CDR2: MNHEY, SMNVEV (reference sequence). The CDR3 sequence is CASSLIQGDYEQYF. The CDR3 DNA is TGTGCCAGCAGTTTAATACAGGGCGACTACGAGCAGTACTTC.

This clone has only one observation. This chain links TRBV7-9 with TRBJ1-4, with D possibly TRBD1 on 5 matching bases. Germline CDR1 is SEHNR and CDR2 is FQNEAQ (reference sequence). The CDR3 length is 13 residues. The ends were cut back, 8 bases at V and 5 bases at J, with 12 bases in the middle. The CDR3: CASSGVQNEKLFF. CDR3 DNA: TGTGCCAGCTCGGGGGTCCAGAATGAAAAACTGTTTTTT.

V is TRBV28 and J is TRBJ2-7; 12 bases match TRBD2. The V segment lost 7 bases and the J segment 2 bases; nucleotides outside the gene matches: 9. The CDR3 has 16 amino acids. In germline, CDR1 is MDHEN, CDR2 SYDVKM. The CDR3, as DNA: TGTGCCAGCACCGCAACTAGCGGGAGGCTCCCCTACGAGCAGTACTTC. Protein product: CASTATSGRLPYEQYF.

The table lists this clone with a count of one. The same CDR3 is also encoded by other DNA sequences in this sample. The V call is TRBV10-3, the J call TRBJ2-1, with D possibly TRBD2 on 6 matching bases. The V end lost 3 bases, the J end lost 8 bases, and 8 bases lay between the germline ends. The germline V gene encodes CDR1 ENHRY and CDR2 SYGVKD. CDR3 length: 12 amino acids. CDR3 sequence reads: CAISEAGHEQFF. CDR3 in DNA: TGTGCCATCAGTGAAGCGGGTCATGAGCAGTTCTTC.